This T cell receptor (beta chain) came from a study of blood T cell repertoires in COVID-19. Study as a whole: There were acute and convalescent COVID-19 samples, and they came from the United States, Italy and Spain. Sources were T cells, B-cell-depleted T cells, or PBMCs; the material itself was cDNA or gDNA.

In the original workflow: By means of reference gene primer amplification, nucleated cell counts were estimated. Assay: immunoSEQ multiplex PCR; the TCRdb copy retains only in-frame clones and omits some. V and J calls and clone size come straight from that table; D and trimming were deduced from the DNA. The table includes around 72,000 clones, roughly 87% detected once. V was cut by 3 bases and J by 8 bases, with 10 bases left in between. The CDR3 sequence is 12 residues long. Germline CDR1 and CDR2: LNHDA and SQIVND (reference sequence). The origin of this receptor is a woman between 45 and 65 years old with acute or convalescent COVID-19. This chain joins TRBV19 and TRBJ1-2, with a weak D call TRBD1 (5 bases). Sequenced material: peripheral blood. DNA of the CDR3: TGTGCCAGTAGTATTTCAGGGTTCGGCTACACCTTC. It codes for CASSISGFGYTF.